Listed below are T cell receptor beta chains from one sample, sequenced in a study of Ad26.COV2.S vaccination and SARS-CoV-2 variants. Profiling relied on immunoSEQ multiplex PCR, and the TCRdb table lists in-frame clones only, not all of them. The data show approximately 350,000 clones, around nine tenths seen once. This sample comprised peripheral blood, obtained in a trial of Ad26.COV2.S vaccine versus placebo. These receptors came from a person between 18 and 59 years old who received the Ad26.COV2.S COVID-19 vaccine or a placebo. Both conserved end residues are part of each CDR3. Each record gives: CDR3 protein, CDR3 DNA, V gene, J gene, D gene, clone size. The D gene is left open where the match is weak. A clone size is listed for some rows: how often the clone was seen (once, few, many), or a class if it is expanded.

CASSLHGPSYEQYF	TGTGCCAGCAGTTTACACGGTCCCTCCTACGAGCAGTACTTC	TRBV27	TRBJ2-7	.	.
CASSRVVEAGELFF	TGTGCCAGCAGCCGGGTCGTGGAGGCCGGGGAGCTGTTTTTT	TRBV5-8	TRBJ2-2	.	.
CASSPTGQPQHF	TGTGCCAGCAGCCCGACGGGTCAGCCCCAGCATTTT	TRBV11-2	TRBJ1-5	.	.
CASSPLPGYEQYF	TGTGCCAGCAGCCCTTTACCGGGGTACGAGCAGTACTTC	TRBV7-9	TRBJ2-7	.	.
CASSPTGVPYNEQFF	TGTGCCAGCAGCCCCACAGGAGTCCCCTACAATGAGCAGTTCTTC	TRBV7-3	TRBJ2-1	.	.
CASSWGKAGEYGYTF	TGCGCCAGCAGCTGGGGAAAAGCCGGGGAGTATGGCTACACCTTC	TRBV5-1	TRBJ1-2	.	.
CASSPPGLRDTEAFF	TGTGCCAGTAGTCCCCCGGGACTAAGGGACACTGAAGCTTTCTTT	TRBV19	TRBJ1-1	.	.
CASGLVPTEAFF	TGTGCTAGTGGTTTGGTACCTACTGAAGCTTTCTTT	TRBV12-5	TRBJ1-1	.	.
CASSLSDSYNQPQHF	TGTGCCAGCAGTTTAAGCGACAGCTACAATCAGCCCCAGCATTTT	TRBV28	TRBJ1-5	.	.
CASSLPTGDPLEFGYEQYF	TGTGCCAGCAGCTTGCCAACGGGGGATCCTTTGGAATTCGGCTACGAGCAGTACTTC	TRBV7-9	TRBJ2-7	.	.
CASSPGGAADTQYF	TGTGCCAGCAGCCCCGGGGGGGCCGCAGATACGCAGTATTTT	TRBV11-3	TRBJ2-3	TRBD2	.
CAISESGSLNTEAFF	TGTGCCATCAGTGAGTCCGGCAGCCTGAACACTGAAGCTTTCTTT	TRBV10-3	TRBJ1-1	.	.
CASSGGASVNEQFF	TGTGCCAGTAGTGGGGGAGCTAGCGTAAATGAGCAGTTCTTC	TRBV19	TRBJ2-1	.	.
CASSLLTTAAPYEQYF	TGTGCCAGCAGTTTATTGACAACGGCAGCACCCTACGAGCAGTACTTC	TRBV27	TRBJ2-7	.	once
CASSSQHNQPQHF	TGTGCCAGCAGTTCACAGCACAATCAGCCCCAGCATTTT	TRBV6-2/TRBV6-3	TRBJ1-5	.	.
CASSLAYGHTDTQYF	TGCGCCAGCAGCTTGGCATACGGCCACACAGATACGCAGTATTTT	TRBV5-1	TRBJ2-3	.	once
CASSLESRTEAFF	TGTGCCAGCAGCCTAGAAAGCAGAACTGAAGCTTTCTTT	TRBV7-3	TRBJ1-1	.	.
CSAGHRGQETQYF	TGCAGCGCTGGGCACAGGGGCCAAGAGACCCAGTACTTC	TRBV29-1	TRBJ2-5	TRBD1	.
CASSQARGAGGYTF	TGTGCCAGCAGCCAGGCGCGGGGGGCCGGTGGCTACACCTTC	TRBV3-1/TRBV3-2	TRBJ1-2	.	once
CASSLGGMGTEAFF	TGTGCCAGCAGCTTAGGGGGTATGGGGACTGAAGCTTTCTTT	TRBV7-9	TRBJ1-1	.	.
CSVINTEAFF	TGCAGCGTGATAAACACTGAAGCTTTCTTT	TRBV29-1	TRBJ1-1	.	.
CASSQGAGQGNQPQHF	TGCGCCAGCAGCCAAGGGGCAGGACAGGGCAATCAGCCCCAGCATTTT	TRBV4-3	TRBJ1-5	TRBD1	.
CAPGFSGGEETQYF	TGTGCCCCCGGGTTCAGCGGGGGCGAAGAGACCCAGTACTTC	TRBV24-1	TRBJ2-5	TRBD2	.
CAISEGATNEKLFF	TGTGCCATCAGTGAGGGCGCAACTAATGAAAAACTGTTTTTT	TRBV10-3	TRBJ1-4	.	once
CSASNEVGHTYEQYF	TGCAGTGCTAGTAATGAAGTCGGACACACCTACGAGCAGTACTTC	TRBV20-1	TRBJ2-7	.	few
CATSSPGEVTDTQYF	TGTGCCACCTCCTCCCCGGGGGAGGTCACAGATACGCAGTATTTT	TRBV15	TRBJ2-3	.	once
CASSPRRGELFF	TGTGCCAGCAGTCCCCGGCGCGGGGAGCTGTTTTTT	TRBV7-2	TRBJ2-2	.	once
CASSLLKGALNTEAFF	TGTGCCAGCAGTTTATTAAAAGGGGCGCTAAACACTGAAGCTTTCTTT	TRBV27	TRBJ1-1	.	once
CASSTGQSSYEQYF	TGCGCCAGCAGCACCGGACAGAGCTCCTACGAGCAGTACTTC	TRBV5-1	TRBJ2-7	.	.
CASSVWAARGYTF	TGCGCCAGCAGCGTGTGGGCAGCTAGAGGCTACACCTTC	TRBV5-1	TRBJ1-2	.	.
CASSQDRGGNQPQHF	TGTGCCAGCAGTCAAGACAGGGGTGGAAATCAGCCCCAGCATTTT	TRBV6-2/TRBV6-3	TRBJ1-5	TRBD1	few
CASSPHPPGPYYEQYF	TGTGCCAGCAGCCCGCACCCCCCGGGACCTTACTACGAGCAGTACTTC	TRBV7-8	TRBJ2-7	.	.
CASRRQGELFF	TGTGCCAGCAGGCGACAGGGTGAACTGTTTTTT	TRBV12-3/TRBV12-4	TRBJ1-4	TRBD1	.
CASSLGQVKAADTQYF	TGCGCCAGCAGCTTGGGACAGGTAAAGGCAGCAGATACGCAGTATTTT	TRBV5-1	TRBJ2-3	.	.
CAISEFGGYTF	TGTGCCATCAGTGAATTCGGTGGCTACACCTTC	TRBV10-3	TRBJ1-2	.	.
CASSPSYYEQYF	TGTGCCAGCTCACCAAGCTACTACGAGCAGTACTTC	TRBV18	TRBJ2-7	.	once
CAWGFGGSGNQPQHF	TGTGCCTGGGGGTTTGGGGGTTCGGGCAATCAGCCCCAGCATTTT	TRBV30	TRBJ1-5	.	.
CASSSTAGEGQPQHF	TGTGCCAGCAGTTCCACGGCAGGGGAAGGACAGCCCCAGCATTTT	TRBV28	TRBJ1-5	.	.
CASGSTGPTGPGELFF	TGTGCTAGTGGTTCCACAGGACCTACTGGTCCCGGGGAGCTGTTTTTT	TRBV12-5	TRBJ2-2	.	few